Sequencing of this TCR beta chain was carried out in a study of shared clonotypes between healthy human individuals. Sequencing was performed with immunoSEQ multiplex PCR; in TCRdb, only in-frame clones are kept and a portion is missing. The data show nearly 2 million clones, about 95% seen once. Terminally differentiated effector memory CD45RA+ cells were excluded by CCR7 positive selection of CD45RO-negative cells. Note on this clone: Other DNA variants within this sample encode the same CDR3.

Trimming pared 3 bases from V and 7 bases from J, leaving 6 bases between. Germline assignment: CDR1 WSHSY and CDR2 SAAADI. The CDR3 loop spans 11 amino acids. The rearrangement joins TRBV10-2 to TRBJ1-1; D is perhaps TRBD1 (6 bases). Sequencing used naive CD8+ T cells sorted from blood. The origin of this receptor is a young man in good health. CDR3 bases: TGCGCCAGCAGTGAAGGGGGTGAAGCTTTCTTT. It is translated as CASSEGGEAFF.